Below are 17 T cell receptor beta chains sequenced from a single sample in a study of T cell repertoires in cytomegalovirus infection. TCRdb reanalysed the reads using MiXCR and keeps one entry per CDR3 protein. The table includes around 300,000 distinct CDR3 sequences, roughly 24% detected once. Sequencing was carried out using PBMCs. These receptor sequences come from a human donor in good health (CMV status not recorded). Some clones in this sample may be carry-over from other donors' samples.

V and J are TRBV20-1 and TRBJ2-7; TRBD1 agrees at 12 bases. This CDR3 is 14 amino acids long. The germline V gene encodes CDR1 DFQATT and CDR2 SNEGSKA (reference sequence). The V segment lost 4 bases and the J segment 6 bases; nucleotides outside the gene matches: 7. This chain's CDR3 is CSATTGTGGVEQYF. The CDR3 DNA sequence: TGCAGTGCTACAACCGGGACAGGGGGCGTCGAGCAGTACTTC.

This clonotype is a singleton in its sample. The chain recombines TRBV5-1 with TRBJ2-4; no definite D call. V dropped 4 bases and J dropped 0 bases, with 11 bases sitting between them. CDR1 SGHRS and CDR2 YFSETQ come from the germline V gene. The CDR3 runs 15 residues. The CDR3 DNA is TGCGCCAGCAGCCAGGCCAGCATAGCCAAAAACATTCAGTACTTC. Protein sequence: CASSQASIAKNIQYF.

The rearrangement uses TRBV7-2 and TRBJ2-5; D gene unclear. Germline V gene data show CDR1 as SGHTA and CDR2 as FQGNSA. CDR3 length: 15 residues. V was pared by 1 base and J by 4 bases, with 13 bases between. CDR3 in amino acids: CASSLGARVRETQYF. The CDR3 bases are TGTGCCAGCAGCTTAGGGGCTAGGGTTAGAGAGACCCAGTACTTC. Variable domain in full (rest from reference TRBV7-2 and TRBJ2-5): GAGVSQSPSNKVTEKGKDVELRCDPISGHTALYWYRQSLGQGLEFLIYFQGNSAPDKSGLPSDRFSAERTGGSVSTLTIQRTQQEDSAVYLCASSLGARVRETQYFGPGTRLLVL.

This clonotype was recorded a few times. The genes are TRBV2 and TRBJ1-5; no clear D. Germline CDR1 and CDR2: SNHLY and FYNNEI. The CDR3 spans 14 residues. Trimming took off 4 bases at V and 6 bases at J, with 13 bases between the two ends. The CDR3 loop reads CASSGERASQPQHF. The CDR3 nucleotides are TGTGCCAGCAGTGGAGAAAGGGCCAGTCAGCCCCAGCATTTT.

The sample holds a few counts of this clonotype. V gene TRBV29-1 combines with J gene TRBJ1-1, with unresolved D. V was cut by 4 bases and J by 5 bases, with 11 bases left in between. Germline CDR1 and CDR2: SQVTM and ANQGSEA. There are 12 residues in the CDR3. Here the CDR3 DNA reads TGCAGCGTTGGCAAGGGCGCTACTGAAGCTTTCTTT. Translation gives CSVGKGATEAFF.

In this sample, this clonotype turned up many times. The chain links TRBV7-2 to TRBJ2-1; 9 bases match TRBD2. Germline CDR1 and CDR2: SGHTA and FQGNSA. The CDR3 is 16 residues long. With V trimmed by 4 bases and J by 10 bases, 14 bases remained unmatched. The CDR3: CASSSLSGLAILEQFF. The CDR3 DNA is TGTGCCAGCAGCTCCTTGTCGGGACTAGCTATCCTAGAGCAGTTCTTC.

Only a few counts were recorded for this clonotype. V and J are TRBV2 and TRBJ2-1; possible D gene TRBD1, 5 bases. CDR3 length: 13 amino acids. In germline, CDR1 is SNHLY, CDR2 FYNNEI. Trimming pared 4 bases from V and 8 bases from J, leaving 12 bases between. The CDR3 spells CASSGTLRDEQFF. The CDR3 coding sequence is TGTGCCAGCAGTGGGACACTGAGAGATGAGCAGTTCTTC.

The table lists this clonotype with many counts. The V gene is TRBV7-2, the J gene TRBJ2-7; 10 bases line up with TRBD2. The V and J ends lost 4 bases and 7 bases, in that order; junction bases with no gene match: 10. Germline loops: CDR1 SGHTA, CDR2 FQGNSA. The CDR3 spans 15 residues. DNA for the CDR3: TGTGCCAGCAGCTCGGGAGCGGGAGGGCCTTGGGAGCAGTACTTC. It specifies CASSSGAGGPWEQYF. Filled out from reference TRBV7-2 and TRBJ2-7, the complete variable domain reads GAGVSQSPSNKVTEKGKDVELRCDPISGHTALYWYRQSLGQGLEFLIYFQGNSAPDKSGLPSDRFSAERTGGSVSTLTIQRTQQEDSAVYLCASSSGAGGPWEQYFGPGTRLTVT.

In this sample, this clonotype turned up many times. The V gene is TRBV7-2, the J gene TRBJ2-7, with D possibly matching TRBD1 (6 bases). Trimming shortened V by 5 bases and J by 6 bases, and 11 bases separated the two germline ends. The CDR3 runs 12 residues. CDR1 and CDR2 from the germline V gene are SGHTA and FQGNSA. The DNA for the CDR3 is TGTGCCAGCAGCACGACAGGCCCCGAGCAGTACGTC. It specifies CASSTTGPEQYV.

This clonotype was detected many times. The chain has TRBV7-6 and TRBJ2-2, with D hard to call. V lost 4 bases, J lost 6 bases, and 12 bases lay in between. The CDR3 is made up of 14 amino acids. Germline V gene lookup returns CDR1 SGHVS and CDR2 FNYEAQ. The CDR3 nucleotides are TGTGCCAGCAGCTGGACCCGAAGCGCCGGGGAGCTGTTTTTT. Amino acid sequence: CASSWTRSAGELFF. Full variable domain (outside the CDR3, taken from reference TRBV7-6 and TRBJ2-2): GAGVSQSPRYKVTKRGQDVALRCDPISGHVSLYWYRQALGQGPEFLTYFNYEAQQDKSGLPNDRFSAERPEGSISTLTIQRTEQRDSAMYRCASSWTRSAGELFFGEGSRLTVL.

This clonotype was counted a few times. The chain carries TRBV12-3 or TRBV12-4 and TRBJ1-1; D gene uncertain. The CDR3 sequence is 13 residues long. The germline V and J ends were trimmed by 3 bases and 3 bases, with 8 bases remaining between them. The CDR3 DNA reads as TGTGCCAGCAGTTTCACGAGGGACACTGAAGCTTTCTTT. It yields the protein CASSFTRDTEAFF.

V gene TRBV7-3 combines with J gene TRBJ2-2; D is unclear. The CDR3 runs 16 residues. Trimming pared 5 bases from V and 0 bases from J, leaving 13 bases between. Per the germline V gene, CDR1 is SGHTA and CDR2 is FQGTGA. CDR3 protein: CASSQYRVSNTGELFF. The CDR3 DNA is TGTGCCAGCAGCCAATACCGGGTCTCGAACACCGGGGAGCTGTTTTTT.

The rearrangement uses TRBV6-1 and TRBJ1-6, with TRBD1 as a possible D gene (6 bases). Germline values: CDR1 MNHNS, CDR2 SASEGT. Trimming stripped 4 bases from V and 7 bases from J, with 14 bases between. The CDR3 runs to 15 residues. The CDR3 region is CASSGIDRRNSPLHF. In DNA form, the CDR3 reads TGTGCCAGCAGTGGGATTGACAGGCGCAATTCACCCCTCCACTTT.

The chain combines TRBV6-1 with TRBJ2-1, with D tentatively TRBD2 (6 bases). This CDR3 comprises 15 residues. Trimming stripped 6 bases from V and 2 bases from J, with 14 bases between. Germline V gives CDR1 MNHNS, CDR2 SASEGT. CDR3 amino acids: CASRRSGGAYNEQFF. In nucleotides, the CDR3 is TGTGCCAGCAGGAGAAGCGGAGGGGCCTACAATGAGCAGTTCTTC.

In its sample, this clonotype was seen many times. This rearrangement joins TRBV7-3 to TRBJ2-3; TRBD2 might be the D (6 bases). This CDR3 is built from 14 residues. V shed 3 bases and J shed 1 base, with 8 bases lying between them. Germline V gene data show CDR1 as SGHTA and CDR2 as FQGTGA. CDR3 DNA sequence: TGTGCCAGCAGCTTCGGACTACGCACAGATACGCAGTATTTT. Amino acid sequence: CASSFGLRTDTQYF.

The chain couples TRBV7-4 to TRBJ2-7; tentatively, D is TRBD1 (6 bases). Germline V gene data show CDR1 as SGHVT and CDR2 as SQSDAQ. This CDR3 has 14 residues. V was clipped by 2 bases and J by 2 bases, with 10 bases between them. CDR3 in amino acids: CASSLKGVTYEQYF. CDR3 bases: TGTGCCAGCAGCTTAAAGGGGGTTACCTACGAGCAGTACTTC.

As concerns this clonotype: Possible read error: a much larger clone is one base away. This chain links TRBV5-5 with TRBJ2-2; weak D call: TRBD2 (7 bases). Germline V lookup: CDR1 SGHKS, CDR2 YYEKEE (reference sequence). This CDR3 spans 16 amino acids. CDR3 amino acids: CTSSSPEQGGRGELFF. As DNA, the CDR3 is TGTACCAGCAGCTCACCGGAACAGGGAGGGCGCGGGGAGCTGTTTTTT.